The rows below give T cell receptor beta chains drawn from one sample of a study of regulatory and conventional T cells in RAG deficiency. Sequencing used immunoSEQ multiplex PCR; TCRdb keeps in-frame clones, though not all of them. Of some 31,000 clones listed, around 96% are singletons. The sample was also reused in another study, on regulatory T cells.

The specimen sequenced was CD25- CD4+ T cells sorted from blood. Receptors originate from a human donor in good health. CDR3s include the opening cysteine and the closing phenylalanine or tryptophan. A D gene is named only where the DNA matches it firmly. For some rows the clone size is stated as once, few or many, or as a class when expanded; others skip it.

j_call,clone_size,d_call,v_call,cdr3_aa,cdr3_nt
TRBJ1-4,once,NA,TRBV7-9,CASSLDRSGESTNEKLFF,TGTGCCAGCAGCTTAGATCGGTCCGGGGAATCAACTAATGAAAAACTGTTTTTT
TRBJ2-4,NA,TRBD2,TRBV27,CASSSYLSGTLAKNIQYF,TGTGCCAGCAGTTCGTACCTTAGCGGGACCCTAGCCAAAAACATTCAGTACTTC
TRBJ2-5,NA,NA,TRBV7-6,CASSLALKWGLETQYF,TGTGCCAGCAGCTTAGCGCTCAAGTGGGGGCTAGAGACCCAGTACTTC
TRBJ1-5,NA,NA,TRBV4-1,CASSHRDSNQPQHF,TGCGCCAGCAGCCACAGGGATAGCAATCAGCCCCAGCATTTT
TRBJ2-5,once,NA,TRBV15,CATSRDLQSGTQYF,TGTGCCACCAGCAGAGATCTCCAGTCGGGGACCCAGTACTTC
TRBJ2-3,NA,TRBD2,TRBV19,CASSPRGSGGGDTQYF,TGTGCCAGTAGTCCCCGGGGGAGCGGGGGTGGAGATACGCAGTATTTT
TRBJ2-2,NA,TRBD2,TRBV14,CASSLVLAGVSGELFF,TGTGCCAGCAGCCTTGTACTAGCGGGGGTTTCCGGGGAGCTGTTTTTT
TRBJ1-2,NA,NA,TRBV28,CASSTNPRGGYTF,TGTGCCAGCAGTACGAACCCCAGGGGAGGCTACACCTTC
TRBJ2-5,once,NA,TRBV9,CASSPNQGRGITQYF,TGTGCCAGCAGCCCGAACCAGGGCAGGGGTATCACCCAGTACTTC
TRBJ1-1,NA,TRBD1,TRBV19,CASSAGTGVFTNTEAFF,TGTGCCTCCTCCGCCGGGACAGGGGTCTTTACGAACACTGAAGCTTTCTTT
TRBJ2-7,NA,TRBD1,TRBV6-6,CASSYGTGWAYEQYF,TGTGCCAGCAGTTATGGGACAGGATGGGCCTACGAGCAGTACTTC
TRBJ2-3,NA,TRBD2,TRBV5-1,CASSSLSSGGTDTQYF,TGCGCCAGCAGCTCGCTTTCTAGCGGGGGCACAGATACGCAGTATTTT
TRBJ2-3,NA,TRBD1,TRBV14,CASSQRRDRHPDTQYF,TGTGCCAGCAGCCAACGCCGGGACAGACACCCAGATACGCAGTATTTT
TRBJ1-1,NA,NA,TRBV6-5,CASSPQGKVAAFF,TGTGCCAGCAGTCCCCAGGGGAAGGTCGCGGCTTTCTTT
TRBJ1-1,NA,NA,TRBV18,CASSLTANTEAFF,TGTGCCAGCTCACTTACAGCCAACACTGAAGCTTTCTTT
TRBJ2-7,NA,TRBD2,TRBV2,CASRGTSGVSYEQYF,TGTGCCAGCAGGGGGACTAGCGGGGTGTCCTACGAGCAGTACTTC
TRBJ2-4,NA,TRBD2,TRBV5-4,CASSLAGGVIAKNIQYF,TGTGCCAGCAGCTTGGCCGGGGGGGTTATAGCCAAAAACATTCAGTACTTC
TRBJ2-1,NA,NA,TRBV1,CTSSPGGGPGNEQFF,TGCACCAGCAGCCCAGGCGGGGGGCCAGGGAATGAGCAGTTCTTC
TRBJ1-5,NA,TRBD1,TRBV28,CASSPGTGTKPQHF,TGTGCCAGCAGTCCGGGGACAGGCACGAAGCCCCAGCATTTT
TRBJ2-4,NA,NA,TRBV5-1,CASSPASALAKNIQYF,TGCGCCAGCAGCCCGGCTAGTGCACTAGCCAAAAACATTCAGTACTTC
TRBJ1-4,NA,NA,TRBV9,CASSAWGRFPDLATNEKLFF,TGTGCCAGCAGCGCTTGGGGCCGATTTCCTGACCTTGCAACTAATGAAAAACTGTTTTTT
TRBJ2-7,NA,NA,TRBV6-1,CASSVRSDTYEQYF,TGTGCCAGCAGTGTTCGGTCTGACACCTACGAGCAGTACTTC
TRBJ1-1,NA,NA,TRBV19,CASSIVVEMNTEAFF,TGTGCCAGTAGTATAGTGGTAGAAATGAACACTGAAGCTTTCTTT
TRBJ2-5,NA,NA,TRBV7-9,CASSLDLRETQYF,TGTGCCAGCAGCTTAGACCTCAGGGAGACCCAGTACTTC
TRBJ1-4,NA,NA,TRBV4-1,CASSQGQTGNEKLFF,TGCGCCAGCAGCCAAGGACAGACGGGCAATGAAAAACTGTTTTTT
TRBJ2-7,NA,NA,TRBV6-1,CASSGQAGLREQYF,TGTGCCAGCAGTGGACAGGCAGGGCTTCGGGAGCAGTACTTC
TRBJ2-3,NA,TRBD1,TRBV4-1,CASTFGDRDADTQYF,TGCGCCAGCACCTTTGGGGACAGGGATGCAGATACGCAGTATTTT
TRBJ1-2,NA,NA,TRBV27,CASSPLGGGYYGYTF,TGTGCCAGCAGTCCACTGGGGGGAGGATACTATGGCTACACCTTC
TRBJ1-3,once,NA,TRBV9,CASSVGSSGNTIYF,TGTGCCAGCAGCGTAGGCAGCTCTGGAAACACCATATATTTT
TRBJ2-3,NA,TRBD2,TRBV11-2,CASSPPRGRGFPSTDTQYF,TGTGCCAGCAGCCCACCCCGTGGGCGGGGGTTTCCTAGCACAGATACGCAGTATTTT
TRBJ1-2,NA,TRBD1,TRBV28,CASSLLRGQGWNGYTF,TGTGCCAGCAGTTTATTGCGCGGACAGGGGTGGAACGGCTACACCTTC
TRBJ1-2,NA,TRBD1,TRBV4-2,CASSLDRVPTLNYGYTF,TGTGCCAGCAGCCTCGACAGGGTCCCTACCCTCAACTATGGCTACACCTTC
TRBJ1-2,NA,TRBD1,TRBV14,CASSRTGTGANYGYTF,TGTGCCAGCAGTCGTACCGGGACAGGGGCGAACTATGGCTACACCTTC
TRBJ1-5,NA,TRBD1,TRBV28,CASSSYRGRNQPQHF,TGTGCCAGCAGCTCCTACAGGGGTAGGAATCAGCCCCAGCATTTT
TRBJ2-7,once,NA,TRBV6-1,CASSGARRTWYEQYF,TGTGCCAGCAGTGGCGCCCGACGGACTTGGTACGAGCAGTACTTC
TRBJ1-3,NA,NA,TRBV5-1,CASSQTGGVGNTIYF,TGCGCCAGCAGCCAAACGGGAGGGGTTGGAAACACCATATATTTT